This entry describes one T cell receptor (beta chain). No antigen is known for it. There are no base qualities to consult, and no much larger clone falls within one base. CDR1 LNHNV and CDR2 YYDKDF are derived from the germline V gene (reference sequence). Trimming removed 3 bases from V and 3 bases from J; the gene matches leave 3 bases unexplained. Including cysteine and phenylalanine, the CDR3 has 14 amino acids. The entry retains the CDR3 DNA only, 42 bases that are in frame from base 1. Each collaborating institution followed its own protocols to collect whole blood in K2EDTA tubes. Collaborator samples were shipped for TCRbeta analysis as frozen whole blood, isolated PBMCs, or DNA extracted from either sample type. TCRbeta CDR3 regions were amplified from genomic DNA using the immunoSEQ Assay, a bias-controlled multiplex PCR. Concerning the study's data processing: Nucleated cell counts per sample were estimated from amplification of reference gene primers within the assay. To quantify the absolute abundance of each unique TCRbeta CDR3 rearrangement, sequence reads were collapsed and filtered. For each sample, productive Simpson clonality was calculated by taking the square root of Simpson's diversity index across productive rearrangements. TCRdb provides this immuneACCESS table in a form limited to in-frame rearrangements. Some clones are lacking; in checked studies, under half of them reflect an unresolved V gene, and why the rest are absent is not known. For V, J and clone size, that table is used; D and trimming come from the DNA. Present in this sample are about 220,000 clones, around 80% of which were seen just once. 7.2% of the sample goes to the ten largest clones.

This sample is drawn from a study of blood T cell repertoires in COVID-19 (dated by TCRdb to 2020 to 2022). For context, the study as a whole: Samples covering the acute and convalescent phases of COVID-19 were provided by collaborators in the United States, Italy and Spain. The material from the prospective study consisted of cDNA or gDNA derived from T cells, B-cell-depleted T cells, or PBMCs. Deeply sampled blood TCRbeta repertoires from subjects exposed to, actively infected with, or recovered from COVID-19 were included in the dataset. The repertoires were released in a freely available public database meant as a resource for research on the immune response to SARS-CoV-2. Samples came from the ongoing ImmuneRACE study (first 160 participants) plus 1,254 subjects from 6 global collaborators. Nearly every sample came with metadata listing a de-identified subject ID, COVID-19 status, age in years and sex. Where available, HLA class I and class II types were taken from metadata supplied by the sample provider and were not determined by assay-based typing. Overall study results and their limits: The quantity of clinical and demographic metadata differed by source and by participant and was supplied without curation.

Sequencing was performed on peripheral blood. This sequence uses TRBV15 and TRBJ2-5, and 8 junction bases match TRBD1. The origin of this receptor is a woman in her 70s with acute or convalescent COVID-19. The CDR3 region has the sequence CATSRDRAKETQYF. The sequence in DNA is TGTGCCACCAGCAGGGACAGGGCAAAAGAGACCCAGTACTTC.